These 4 T cell receptor beta chains share one sample of origin, sequenced in a study of blood T cell repertoires in COVID-19. Libraries were prepared by immunoSEQ multiplex PCR; TCRdb keeps only in-frame clonotypes and omits some of them. The sample has about 200,000 clones, 80% seen once. Material for sequencing was peripheral blood. The receptors shown here come from an older woman with acute or convalescent COVID-19.

CDR3 sequence: CASTITGYNSPLHF. For the CDR3, the DNA is TGTGCCAGTACCATCACAGGATATAATTCACCCCTCCACTTT. The chain recombines TRBV19 with TRBJ1-6; maybe TRBD1 (5 bases). This CDR3 region has 14 residues. Germline V gives CDR1 LNHDA, CDR2 SQIVND (reference sequence). With 7 bases removed from V and 4 bases from J, the gap between germline ends came to 11 bases.

The CDR3 bases are TGCGCCAGCAGCTTGGCCGAGGGAAACACCATATATTTT. Translating gives CASSLAEGNTIYF. This chain connects TRBV5-1 to TRBJ1-3; no clear D. This CDR3 has 13 amino acids. Trimming shortened V by 0 bases and J by 4 bases, and 5 bases separated the two germline ends. In germline, CDR1 is SGHRS, CDR2 YFSETQ.

J is TRBJ1-2 and V is TRBV7-8; 9 bases fit TRBD1. CDR1 is SGHVS, CDR2 FQNEAQ, per germline. The length of the CDR3 is 15 residues. Trimming cost V 0 bases and J 7 bases; bases outside gene matches: 6. This CDR3 is CASSLAGQGSRGYTF. In DNA form, the CDR3 reads TGTGCCAGCAGCTTAGCAGGACAGGGGAGTCGTGGCTACACCTTC. The entire variable domain, with the rest obtained from reference TRBV7-8 and TRBJ1-2, is as follows: GAGVSQSPRYKVAKRGQDVALRCDPISGHVSLFWYQQALGQGPEFLTYFQNEAQLDKSGLPSDRFFAERPEGSVSTLKIQRTQQEDSAVYLCASSLAGQGSRGYTFGSGTRLTVV.

The chain carries TRBV27 and TRBJ1-6, with TRBD1 matching 7 bases. The germline V gene has CDR1 MNHEY and CDR2 SMNVEV (reference sequence). Trimming cost V 5 bases and J 6 bases; bases outside gene matches: 7. This CDR3 comprises 15 residues. CDR3 in amino acids: CASSNIRDSNSPLHF. In DNA, the CDR3 is TGTGCCAGCAGTAACATCCGGGACAGTAATTCACCCCTCCACTTT.